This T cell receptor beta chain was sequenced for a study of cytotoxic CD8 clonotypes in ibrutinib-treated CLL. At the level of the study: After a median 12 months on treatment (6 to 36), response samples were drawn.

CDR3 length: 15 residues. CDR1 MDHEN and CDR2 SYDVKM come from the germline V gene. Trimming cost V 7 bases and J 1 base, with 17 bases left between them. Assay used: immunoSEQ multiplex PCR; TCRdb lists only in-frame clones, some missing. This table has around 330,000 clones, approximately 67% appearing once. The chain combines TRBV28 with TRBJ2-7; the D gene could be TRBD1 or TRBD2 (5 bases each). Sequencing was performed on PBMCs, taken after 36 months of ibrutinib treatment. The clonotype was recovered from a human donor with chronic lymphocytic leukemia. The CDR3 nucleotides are TGTGCCAGCACCTCCCCCGGGACGGTGTCCTACGAGCAGTACTTC. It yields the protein CASTSPGTVSYEQYF.